Detailed here is one T cell receptor beta chain. This sample stems from a study of cytomegalovirus exposure and HLA in healthy donors. This CDR3 is built from 17 residues. CDR1 is SGHRS, CDR2 YFSETQ, per germline. The trim removed 2 bases at V and 3 bases at J, leaving 9 bases unmatched. 13 Jbeta primers and 60 Vbeta primers were used for the PCR. Method: immunoSEQ multiplex PCR; TCRdb's copy keeps in-frame clones and lacks some. This sample carries approximately 210,000 clones, about three quarters of them seen once, and the ten largest clones take over 2%. This chain joins TRBV5-1 and TRBJ2-1; 9 positions agree with TRBD2. The sequencing input was PBMCs. The sequence derives from a woman in her 30s in good health and CMV-seropositive. CDR3 residues: CASSLGPQRGVYNEQFF. Here the CDR3 DNA reads TGCGCCAGCAGCTTAGGACCCCAGCGGGGGGTCTACAATGAGCAGTTCTTC.